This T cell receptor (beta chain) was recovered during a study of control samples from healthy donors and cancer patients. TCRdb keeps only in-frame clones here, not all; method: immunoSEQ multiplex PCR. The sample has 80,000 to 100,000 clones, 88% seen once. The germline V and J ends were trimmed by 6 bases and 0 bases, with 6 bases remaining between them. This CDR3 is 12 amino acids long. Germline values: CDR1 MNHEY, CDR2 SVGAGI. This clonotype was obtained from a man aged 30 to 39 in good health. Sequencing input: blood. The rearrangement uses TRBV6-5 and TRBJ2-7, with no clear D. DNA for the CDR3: TGTGCCAGCAGCACCATCTCCTACGAGCAGTACTTC. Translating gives CASSTISYEQYF.